One and the same sample provided the 30 T cell receptor beta chains below, sequenced in a study of regulatory T cells in long-lasting Graves disease. Noted time point: newly diagnosed GD, antithyroid drugs for less than 3 months. PBMC RNA was the source of the TCR library. In building TCR beta libraries, iRepertoire HTBI primers were used together with Arm-PCR of CDR3 regions. TCRdb fed the multiplex PCR reads into MiXCR, producing one record per CDR3 protein. The sample holds roughly 560,000 distinct CDR3 sequences; 12% are singletons and the top ten take about 8.9%. The data also belong to a second study, concerning T cells in Graves' hyperthyroidism and ophthalmopathy.

The input for sequencing was peripheral blood mononuclear cells (PBMCs), taken at new diagnosis, from a patient treated with antithyroid drugs. The receptors come from a woman aged 25-40 years with Graves disease.

Ten or more counts support this clonotype. The J gene is TRBJ2-2, the V gene TRBV27; 9 bases line up with TRBD1. Per the germline V gene, CDR1 is MNHEY and CDR2 is SMNVEV (reference sequence). Trimming cost V 6 bases and J 6 bases; bases outside gene matches: 8. The CDR3 is 15 amino acids. This chain's CDR3 is CASRTGTGLSGELFF. The CDR3 nucleotides read TGTGCCAGCAGAACCGGGACAGGGTTGTCCGGGGAGCTGTTTTTT.

This clonotype has ten or more counts. This rearrangement joins TRBV28 to TRBJ2-7; 13 bases agree with TRBD2. The CDR3 has 18 amino acids. V shed 3 bases, J shed 5 bases, and the junction held 13 bases outside the gene matches. In germline, CDR1 is MDHEN, CDR2 SYDVKM. The CDR3 spells CASSFPSGLAGELDEQYF. CDR3 bases: TGTGCCAGCAGTTTCCCTAGTGGACTAGCGGGAGAATTAGACGAGCAGTACTTC.

This clonotype has only a few counts. V usage is TRBV10-2 and J usage is TRBJ2-2; the match to TRBD2 covers 8 bases. This CDR3 region has 15 residues. V dropped 7 bases and J dropped 5; count of bases not matched to a gene: 9. Germline assignment: CDR1 WSHSY and CDR2 SAAADI. The CDR3 here is CASKGVAGRTGELFF. The CDR3 DNA is TGCGCCAGCAAGGGGGTAGCGGGAAGGACCGGGGAGCTGTTTTTT.

As concerns this clonotype: It is likely a read error: a sequence one base away is far more abundant. This rearrangement joins TRBV7-3 to TRBJ2-2; no clear D. Germline CDR1 reads SGHTA; CDR2 reads FQGTGA. The length of the CDR3 is 13 residues. Deletions cut 6 bases from V and 5 bases from J, with 10 bases between. Here the CDR3 reads CASSQTGTGELFF. The CDR3 DNA follows: TGTGCCAGCAGTCAAACGGGTACCGGGGAGCTGTTTTTT.

V and J are TRBV7-3 and TRBJ2-7; no reliable D call. The CDR3 loop spans 12 amino acids. V lost 5 bases to trimming and J lost 3 bases, with 8 bases between them. The germline gives CDR1 SGHTA, CDR2 FQGTGA. The CDR3 loop reads CASSPPLYEQYF. Written as DNA, the CDR3 is TGTGCCAGCAGCCCCCCTCTCTACGAGCAGTACTTC.

This clonotype was seen ten or more times. The rearrangement uses TRBV11-2 and TRBJ1-6; D unclear. Germline assignment: CDR1 SGHAT and CDR2 FQNNGV. The CDR3 contains 12 residues. Trimming stripped 4 bases from V and 6 bases from J, with 4 bases between. The CDR3 sequence is CASSSGNSPLHF. The CDR3 region has the DNA TGTGCCAGCAGCTCGGGTAATTCACCCCTCCACTTT.

This chain links TRBV6-2 or TRBV6-3 with TRBJ1-1; 7 bases are a match to TRBD1. The J segment lost 8 bases and the V segment lost 2 bases, leaving 5 bases of the junction unmatched. This CDR3 region has 13 residues. Germline values: CDR1 MNHEY, CDR2 SVGEGT. CDR3 DNA sequence: TGTGCCAGCAGTTACAACAGGGGATTGGAAGCTTTCTTT. Translation gives CASSYNRGLEAFF.

This clonotype was detected ten times or more. The germline gene is not matched at one end of the junction; a read error may be the cause. The chain recombines TRBV7-2 with TRBJ1-1; 7 nucleotides align to TRBD1. This CDR3 is 14 amino acids long. Per the germline V gene, CDR1 is SGHTA and CDR2 is FQGNSA. For the CDR3, the DNA is TGCGCCAGCAGCCTTGGAGACAGGGACACTGAAGCTTTCTTT. Its protein product is CASSLGDRDTEAFF. Looking up the rest from reference TRBV7-2 and TRBJ1-1 gives the full variable domain: GAGVSQSPSNKVTEKGKDVELRCDPISGHTALYWYRQSLGQGLEFLIYFQGNSAPDKSGLPSDRFSAERTGGSVSTLTIQRTQQEDSAVYLCASSLGDRDTEAFFGQGTRLTVV.

The sample holds many counts of this clonotype. This sequence joins TRBV19 and TRBJ1-4; D not certain. Germline assignment: CDR1 LNHDA and CDR2 SQIVND (reference sequence). Trimming shortened V by 0 bases and J by 8 bases, and 7 bases separated the two germline ends. This CDR3 comprises 13 residues. DNA for the CDR3: TGTGCCAGTAGTATAGATCGTTGGGAAAAACTGTTTTTT. Encoded protein: CASSIDRWEKLFF.

This clonotype has ten or more counts. The chain employs TRBV29-1 and TRBJ2-7; D is ambiguous. CDR3 length: 13 residues. Germline assignment: CDR1 SQVTM and CDR2 ANQGSEA. The V gene lost 4 bases and the J gene lost 4 bases, with 14 bases spanning the gap. CDR3 in DNA: TGCAGCGTTGTAGGCTCCCATGGGTACGAGCAGTACTTC. Amino acid sequence: CSVVGSHGYEQYF.

This clonotype has ten or more counts. This chain links TRBV29-1 with TRBJ1-1; tentatively, D is TRBD1 (6 bases). CDR3 length equals 14 residues. Germline CDR1 reads SQVTM; CDR2 reads ANQGSEA. The V and J ends lost 6 bases and 5 bases respectively, with 19 bases between them. This CDR3 is CSVSGGRGQTEAFF. In DNA, the CDR3 is TGCAGCGTCTCGGGGGGGCGGGGGCAGACTGAAGCTTTCTTT.

The V gene is TRBV11-2, the J gene TRBJ2-3, with 14 bases fitting TRBD2. V shed 1 base and J 2 bases; nucleotides not matched to a gene: 5. The CDR3 length is 18 residues. Germline values: CDR1 SGHAT, CDR2 FQNNGV. The CDR3 sequence is CASSLGLAGGPPTDTQYF. The CDR3, as DNA: TGTGCCAGCAGCTTAGGACTAGCGGGAGGGCCGCCCACAGATACGCAGTATTTT.

The sample holds many counts of this clonotype. V gene TRBV6-2 or TRBV6-3 combines with J gene TRBJ1-5, with 12 bases lining up with TRBD1. Trimming cost V 4 bases and J 2 bases; bases outside gene matches: 6. Germline CDR1 is MNHEY and CDR2 is SVGEGT. There are 17 residues in the CDR3. Here the CDR3 reads CASSSGQGAVGNQPQHF. For the CDR3, the DNA is TGTGCCAGCAGTTCGGGACAGGGGGCGGTGGGCAATCAGCCCCAGCATTTT.

This clonotype was seen only a few times. The V gene is TRBV29-1, the J gene TRBJ1-5; D is unclear. The CDR3 extends over 14 amino acids. V lost 6 bases, J lost 0 bases, and 12 bases lay in between. Germline CDR1 SQVTM, CDR2 ANQGSEA. The CDR3 sequence: CSVSGGPSNQPQHF. CDR3 nucleotides: TGCAGCGTCAGCGGTGGGCCTAGCAATCAGCCCCAGCATTTT. The full variable domain, completed using reference TRBV29-1 and TRBJ1-5, is SAVISQKPSRDICQRGTSLTIQCQVDSQVTMMFWYRQQPGQSLTLIATANQGSEATYESGFVIDKFPISRPNLTFSTLTVSNMSPEDSSIYLCSVSGGPSNQPQHFGDGTRLSIL.

This clonotype occurred many times. The chain carries TRBV28 and TRBJ2-7, with 8 bases fitting TRBD2. This CDR3 spans 17 amino acids. V was clipped by 4 bases and J by 1 base; unmatched bases: 12. CDR1 MDHEN and CDR2 SYDVKM come from the germline V gene. The CDR3 DNA sequence: TGTGCCAGCAGTTACCCCAGCGGGAGAGGGTCGTCCTACGAGCAGTACTTC. Protein product: CASSYPSGRGSSYEQYF.

Notes on this clonotype: With a far larger clone one base away, a read error is the likely cause. The CDR3 nucleotides are TGTGCCAGCAGCTTAGCTTATACCTTCAAAGATACGCAGTATTTT. The encoded protein is CASSLAYTFKDTQYF. The V gene is TRBV11-3, the J gene TRBJ2-3; D gene ambiguous. This CDR3 is 15 amino acids long. CDR1 SGHNT and CDR2 YENEEA come from the germline V gene. The V and J ends lost 1 base and 5 bases respectively, with 13 bases between them.

Many counts were recorded for this clonotype. This rearrangement joins TRBV7-2 to TRBJ1-2, with D maybe TRBD1 (5 bases). Germline V CDR1 and CDR2: SGHTA, FQGNSA. The CDR3 is 15 residues long. V shed 4 bases and J shed 4 bases, with 16 bases lying between them. CDR3 sequence reads: CASSSRDGIIYGYTF. The CDR3 DNA reads as TGTGCCAGCAGCTCCCGGGACGGAATAATCTATGGCTACACCTTC.

In its sample, this clonotype was seen many times. The V call is TRBV5-6, the J call TRBJ2-1; 14 bases agree with TRBD2. The germline CDR1 and CDR2 sequences are SGHDT and YYEEEE. V was clipped by 3 bases and J by 0 bases; unmatched bases: 11. There are 20 residues in the CDR3. The CDR3 here is CASSSMAGLAGVSSYNEQFF. CDR3 bases: TGTGCCAGCAGCTCAATGGCGGGACTAGCGGGAGTAAGCTCCTACAATGAGCAGTTCTTC.

This clonotype occurred many times. The chain links TRBV30 to TRBJ2-1, with D possibly TRBD1 on 7 matching bases. Trimming left V 5 bases short and J 4 bases short, with 12 bases between. The germline V gene encodes CDR1 GTSNPN and CDR2 SVGIG (reference sequence). This CDR3 is built from 13 residues. The CDR3 DNA follows: TGTGCCTGGGCGGGACAGTCGTACAATGAGCAGTTCTTC. Translating it yields CAWAGQSYNEQFF.

This clonotype was picked up many times. The chain carries TRBV2 and TRBJ2-7, with TRBD2 matching over 9 bases. CDR1 SNHLY and CDR2 FYNNEI come from the germline V gene. V shed 2 bases, J shed 2 bases, and the junction held 4 bases outside the gene matches. This CDR3 is built from 15 residues. CDR3 DNA: TGTGCCAGCAGTGAACGGGCGGGAGGGACCTACGAGCAGTACTTC. Its translation is CASSERAGGTYEQYF. Drawing the rest from reference TRBV2 and TRBJ2-7, the complete variable domain is EPEVTQTPSHQVTQMGQEVILRCVPISNHLYFYWYRQILGQKVEFLVSFYNNEISEKSEIFDDQFSVERPDGSNFTLKIRSTKLEDSAMYFCASSERAGGTYEQYFGPGTRLTVT.

This clonotype was counted at least ten times. V is TRBV28 and J is TRBJ1-1, with TRBD1 as a possible D gene (6 bases). Germline values: CDR1 MDHEN, CDR2 SYDVKM. Deletions cut 7 bases from V and 1 base from J, with 10 bases between. The CDR3 has 13 residues. The CDR3 here is CASMTGGNTEAFF. CDR3 DNA: TGTGCCAGCATGACAGGCGGGAACACTGAAGCTTTCTTT.

The chain uses TRBV15 and TRBJ1-3; no reliable D call. V lost 8 bases and J lost 5, with 16 bases in between. Germline CDR1 LNHNV, CDR2 YYDKDF (reference sequence). The CDR3 totals 14 residues. This CDR3 is CATRVDNRRNTIYF. Here the CDR3 DNA reads TGTGCCACCCGCGTAGACAACCGAAGAAACACCATATATTTT. Filled out from reference TRBV15 and TRBJ1-3, the complete variable domain reads DAMVIQNPRYQVTQFGKPVTLSCSQTLNHNVMYWYQQKSSQAPKLLFHYYDKDFNNEADTPDNFQSRRPNTSFCFLDIRSPGLGDTAMYLCATRVDNRRNTIYFGEGSWLTVV.

This clonotype was observed a handful of times. The V and J genes are TRBV6-1 and TRBJ2-6; tentative D call: TRBD2 (5 bases). The V gene's germline CDR1 is MNHNS and CDR2 SASEGT. The CDR3 is made up of 18 amino acids. V was trimmed by 6 bases and J by 0 bases, leaving 18 bases between them. CDR3 sequence (DNA): TGTGCCAGCAGCCCCCGGGGTCCTACCTCCTCTGGGGCCAACGTCCTGACTTTC. It specifies CASSPRGPTSSGANVLTF.

Many counts were recorded for this clonotype. The chain uses TRBV24-1 and TRBJ1-1, with 11 bases identical to TRBD1. This CDR3 has 15 amino acids. The V gene's germline CDR1 is KGHDR and CDR2 SFDVKD. Trimming took 5 bases from V and 7 from J; bases not matched to a gene: 8. CDR3 DNA: TGTGCCACCAGTGGTCCCCCGGGACAGGGGGGTGAAGCTTTCTTT. This gives the protein CATSGPPGQGGEAFF.

This clonotype was seen ten or more times. The CDR3 DNA follows: TGTGCCACCAGCAGAGCTTTGGGTAAAGCGGGGCGGATCACTGAAGCTTTCTTT. Residues: CATSRALGKAGRITEAFF. This chain connects TRBV15 to TRBJ1-1, with D tentatively TRBD1 (5 bases). Germline lookup yields CDR1 LNHNV and CDR2 YYDKDF (reference sequence). CDR3 length: 18 residues. The V end was cut by 1 base, the J end by 4 bases, with 22 bases between.

This clonotype was counted only a few times. V is TRBV19 and J is TRBJ1-5, with a possible D match to TRBD1 (5 bases). V lost 5 bases, J lost 6 bases, and 14 bases lay in between. This CDR3 region has 14 residues. Per the germline V gene, CDR1 is LNHDA and CDR2 is SQIVND (reference sequence). The CDR3 sequence: CASSAGRGGQPQHF. Written as DNA, the CDR3 is TGTGCCAGTAGTGCGGGAAGGGGAGGTCAGCCCCAGCATTTT.

To note about this clonotype: This may arise from a read error, as a much more abundant clone is one base away. As the CDR3 is not closed by the conserved phenylalanine or tryptophan, this likely results from a read error. The genes are TRBV12-3 or TRBV12-4 and TRBJ1-1; D gene ambiguous. V was cut by 3 bases and J by 1 base, with 9 bases left in between. The length of the CDR3 is 14 residues. CDR3 DNA: TGTGCCAGCAGTTTTGAAAGGGCGAACACTGAAGCTTTCTCT. It specifies CASSFERANTEAFS.

This clonotype was counted at least ten times. This rearrangement joins TRBV5-4 to TRBJ2-7, with TRBD2 identical over 7 bases. The length of the CDR3 is 14 residues. V gave up 0 bases and J gave up 6 bases; unmatched junction bases: 6. Germline V gene sequence: CDR1 SGHNT, CDR2 YYREEE (reference sequence). CDR3 loop: CASSLGGGRSEQYF. In DNA, the CDR3 is TGTGCCAGCAGCTTGGGGGGGGGACGCTCCGAGCAGTACTTC.

This clonotype was detected only once. V gene TRBV6-9 combines with J gene TRBJ2-5; D uncertain. CDR3 size: 15 residues. The germline CDR1 and CDR2 sequences are MNHGY and SVAAGI. Trimming removed 4 bases at V and 1 base at J, with 13 bases between. CDR3 sequence reads: CASSFGHTSQETQYF. CDR3 bases: TGTGCCAGCAGTTTCGGTCATACAAGCCAAGAGACCCAGTACTTC.

Many counts were recorded for this clonotype. The chain couples TRBV28 to TRBJ1-2, with 8 bases that match TRBD1. The trim removed 6 bases at V and 1 base at J, leaving 16 bases unmatched. This CDR3 comprises 18 residues. The germline V gene has CDR1 MDHEN and CDR2 SYDVKM. Here the CDR3 reads CASSLAGTGAFFNYGYTF. The CDR3, as DNA: TGTGCCAGCAGCCTCGCCGGGACAGGAGCATTTTTTAACTATGGCTACACCTTC.